The 20 T cell receptor beta chains below were found in one sample sequenced in a study of cytomegalovirus exposure and HLA in healthy donors (dated by TCRdb to the late 2010s). The library was obtained by the immunoSEQ multiplex PCR assay. Imported from immuneACCESS, the table was reduced by TCRdb to in-frame sequences with V and J called. These copies leave out some clones; in studies compared against another copy, an unresolved V gene accounts for under half, and the cause of the remainder is not known. In this sample the table shows 60,000 to 75,000 clones, around 95% of which occur a single time. Together, the top ten hold about 6.4% of the sample. Sequenced sample: PBMCs. Receptor source: a woman aged 18-35 years in good health and CMV-seropositive.

This rearrangement joins TRBV4-2 to TRBJ2-3, with 8 bases aligning to TRBD2. The germline V gene encodes CDR1 LGHNA and CDR2 YNFKEQ. The CDR3 is 16 amino acids. After removal of 3 bases from V and 0 bases from J, the junction contained 5 bases not matched to a gene. The CDR3 DNA sequence: TGTGCCAGCAGCCAGGCGGGGGGCGCTAGCACAGATACGCAGTATTTT. It encodes CASSQAGGASTDTQYF.

The chain uses TRBV5-1 and TRBJ2-7; tentatively, D is TRBD1 (6 bases). Germline lookup yields CDR1 SGHRS and CDR2 YFSETQ. The CDR3 runs to 14 residues. Trimming removed 1 base from V and 0 bases from J, with 8 bases in between. CDR3: CASSLTGISYEQYF. In DNA form, the CDR3 reads TGCGCCAGCAGCTTGACAGGGATCTCCTACGAGCAGTACTTC.

The CDR3 reads CASLLVRGPGNTIYF. The CDR3 DNA sequence: TGTGCCAGCCTATTAGTCAGGGGGCCTGGAAACACCATATATTTT. V is TRBV2 and J is TRBJ1-3; TRBD1 aligns across 8 bases. Germline values: CDR1 SNHLY, CDR2 FYNNEI. Trimming removed 8 bases from V and 2 bases from J; junction bases left unmatched: 8. CDR3 size: 15 residues. The entire variable domain, with the rest obtained from reference TRBV2 and TRBJ1-3, is as follows: EPEVTQTPSHQVTQMGQEVILRCVPISNHLYFYWYRQILGQKVEFLVSFYNNEISEKSEIFDDQFSVERPDGSNFTLKIRSTKLEDSAMYFCASLLVRGPGNTIYFGEGSWLTVV.

The chain is built from TRBV7-2 and TRBJ1-5, with 7 bases that match TRBD1. Trimming took 3 bases from V and 0 from J; bases not matched to a gene: 8. This CDR3 has 17 amino acids. Germline values: CDR1 SGHTA, CDR2 FQGNSA. CDR3 in amino acids: CASSLTGWFRSNQPQHF. As DNA, the CDR3 is TGTGCCAGCAGCTTGACAGGGTGGTTTCGTAGCAATCAGCCCCAGCATTTT.

This clone was counted a single time. The genes are TRBV7-2 and TRBJ2-7; the D is unclear. CDR1 is SGHTA and CDR2 is FQGNSA in the germline V gene. With 3 bases removed from V and 2 bases from J, the gap between germline ends came to 8 bases. The CDR3 consists of 13 residues. The CDR3 bases are TGTGCCAGCAGCTTGAGATACGCCTACGAGCAGTACTTC. Protein sequence: CASSLRYAYEQYF.

This chain joins TRBV7-9 and TRBJ2-1, with D uncertain. This CDR3 is built from 12 residues. The V and J ends lost 2 bases and 8 bases respectively, with 7 bases between them. Looked up from germline, CDR1 is SEHNR and CDR2 is FQNEAQ (reference sequence). The chain's CDR3 is CASSLTDYEQFF. DNA for the CDR3: TGTGCCAGCAGCTTAACCGACTATGAGCAGTTCTTC.

At least ten counts were recorded for this clone. The CDR3 region has the DNA TGTGCCAGCAGTTACCGCAGGGGGGTGTACGAGCAGTACTTC. It translates to CASSYRRGVYEQYF. V gene TRBV6-5 combines with J gene TRBJ2-7, with D maybe TRBD1 (7 bases). The germline V gene encodes CDR1 MNHEY and CDR2 SVGAGI. Trimming pared 2 bases from V and 4 bases from J, leaving 12 bases between. The CDR3 contains 14 residues.

The rearrangement links TRBV5-1 to TRBJ2-3; D is possibly TRBD2 (5 bases). Trimming cost V 4 bases and J 4 bases, with 16 bases left between them. CDR1 and CDR2 (germline): SGHRS, YFSETQ. The CDR3 length is 15 residues. The CDR3 coding sequence is TGCGCCAGCAGCGCCCCTAGCTATGCGTCAGATACGCAGTATTTT. This gives the protein CASSAPSYASDTQYF. The full variable domain, completed using reference TRBV5-1 and TRBJ2-3, is KAGVTQTPRYLIKTRGQQVTLSCSPISGHRSVSWYQQTPGQGLQFLFEYFSETQRNKGNFPGRFSGRQFSNSRSEMNVSTLELGDSALYLCASSAPSYASDTQYFGPGTRLTVL.

Remarks on this clone: The DNA is left out, because the CDR3 cannot be placed on it with certainty; the CDR3 is given as TCRdb lists it. The V and J genes are TRBV28 and TRBJ2-6; the table calls TRBD1, which could not be checked here. Germline V gene data show CDR1 as MDHEN and CDR2 as SYDVKM. Ends included, the CDR3 has 16 residues. Here the CDR3 reads CASSFGPGVVANVLTF.

The chain carries TRBV19 and TRBJ2-7; no definite D call. This CDR3 spans 13 amino acids. Germline V lookup: CDR1 LNHDA, CDR2 SQIVND (reference sequence). V gave up 5 bases and J gave up 1 base, with 9 bases separating them. Here the CDR3 reads CASSPVFSYEQYF. Written as DNA, the CDR3 is TGTGCCAGTAGTCCAGTTTTTTCCTACGAGCAGTACTTC.

The rearrangement links TRBV5-4 to TRBJ2-7; TRBD1 might be the D (6 bases). The CDR3 consists of 15 residues. Deletions cut 4 bases from V and 0 bases from J, with 14 bases between. In germline, CDR1 is SGHNT, CDR2 YYREEE (reference sequence). In nucleotides, the CDR3 is TGTGCCAGCAGCCGTACAGGGACCAGCTCCTACGAGCAGTACTTC. It codes for CASSRTGTSSYEQYF.

The chain employs TRBV19 and TRBJ1-1; TRBD1 matches at 9 bases. Germline assignment: CDR1 LNHDA and CDR2 SQIVND (reference sequence). The CDR3 loop spans 16 amino acids. J was trimmed by 0 bases and V by 3 bases; bases with no gene match: 5. CDR3 sequence (DNA): TGTGCCAGTAGTATTGTACAGGGGGCGTTGAACACTGAAGCTTTCTTT. Residues: CASSIVQGALNTEAFF.

The count of this clone is one. The rearrangement joins TRBV5-1 to TRBJ1-1; weak D call: TRBD1 (5 bases). Deletions cut 1 base from V and 1 base from J, with 14 bases between. Per germline, CDR1 SGHRS and CDR2 YFSETQ. The CDR3 has 16 residues. The CDR3 reads CASSLKTGGGNTEAFF. The CDR3 DNA follows: TGCGCCAGCAGCTTGAAAACCGGGGGTGGGAACACTGAAGCTTTCTTT.

The V gene is TRBV5-6, the J gene TRBJ2-1; D might be TRBD1 (6 bases). CDR1 and CDR2 from the germline V gene are SGHDT and YYEEEE. The germline V and J ends were trimmed by 2 bases and 8 bases, with 20 bases remaining between them. The length of the CDR3 is 16 residues. DNA for the CDR3: TGTGCCAGCAGCTTAGGGTCCTGGACAGTTGGGGATGAGCAGTTCTTC. Amino acid sequence: CASSLGSWTVGDEQFF.

This clone was recorded once. The chain joins TRBV5-1 to TRBJ2-7, with 10 bases lining up with TRBD1. The CDR3 is 15 residues long. Trimming at V came to 4 bases and at J to 4 bases, leaving 8 bases not matched to a gene. Germline CDR1 reads SGHRS; CDR2 reads YFSETQ. Here the CDR3 reads CASSESPGQGYEQYF. For the CDR3, the DNA is TGCGCCAGCAGCGAATCGCCGGGACAGGGGTACGAGCAGTACTTC.

J is TRBJ1-1 and V is TRBV7-9; 8 bases are a match to TRBD1. This CDR3 spans 14 amino acids. The V and J ends lost 5 bases and 5 bases, in that order; junction bases with no gene match: 7. Germline V gene lookup returns CDR1 SEHNR and CDR2 FQNEAQ (reference sequence). The CDR3 here is CASSHGQGITEAFF. CDR3 in DNA: TGTGCCAGCAGCCACGGACAGGGTATAACTGAAGCTTTCTTT.

This clone was recorded once. The chain links TRBV2 to TRBJ2-1; D uncertain. The germline V gene has CDR1 SNHLY and CDR2 FYNNEI. There are 11 residues in the CDR3. Trimming cost V 4 bases and J 10 bases, with 8 bases left between them. CDR3 nucleotides: TGTGCCAGCAGTGTAATTAGAGAGCAGTTCTTC. Translating gives CASSVIREQFF.

This sequence joins TRBV7-2 and TRBJ1-5, with 10 bases fitting TRBD1. CDR3 length: 16 residues. V gave up 3 bases and J gave up 11 bases; unmatched junction bases: 13. Germline V lookup: CDR1 SGHTA, CDR2 FQGNSA. This chain's CDR3 is CASSFPGQGPHRAQHF. The CDR3 DNA reads TGTGCCAGCAGCTTTCCGGGACAGGGGCCACATCGGGCCCAGCATTTT.

The CDR3 DNA follows: TGTGCCAGCTCACCACCGACAGGGGGCTTTGGAAACACCATATATTTT. It specifies CASSPPTGGFGNTIYF. The gene calls are TRBV18 and TRBJ1-3; 10 bases align to TRBD1. The J segment lost 3 bases and the V segment lost 0 bases, leaving 2 bases of the junction unmatched. The CDR3 loop spans 16 amino acids. Germline CDR1 and CDR2: KGHSH and LQKENI.

A single count supports this clone. The chain has TRBV6-6 and TRBJ1-2, with TRBD1 matching over 9 bases. The ends lost 4 bases at V and 6 bases at J; junction bases unmatched: 9. Germline CDR1 and CDR2: MNHNY and SVGAGI (reference sequence). The CDR3 is 15 amino acids. The CDR3 loop reads CASSFEQGAWDGYTF. In DNA, the CDR3 is TGTGCCAGCAGTTTCGAACAGGGGGCTTGGGATGGCTACACCTTC.